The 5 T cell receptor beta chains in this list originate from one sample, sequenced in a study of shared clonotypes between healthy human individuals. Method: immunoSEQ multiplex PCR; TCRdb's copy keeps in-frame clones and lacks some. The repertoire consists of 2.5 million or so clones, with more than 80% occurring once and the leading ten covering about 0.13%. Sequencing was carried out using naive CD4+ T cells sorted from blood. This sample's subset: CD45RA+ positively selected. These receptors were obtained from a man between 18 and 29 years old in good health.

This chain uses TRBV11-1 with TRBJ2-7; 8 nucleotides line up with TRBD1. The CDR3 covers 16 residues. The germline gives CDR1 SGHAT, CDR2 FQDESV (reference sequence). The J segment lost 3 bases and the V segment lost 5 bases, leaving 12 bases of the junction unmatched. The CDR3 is CASSHTSDRADYEQYF. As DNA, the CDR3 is TGTGCCAGCAGCCATACCTCGGACAGGGCAGACTACGAGCAGTACTTC. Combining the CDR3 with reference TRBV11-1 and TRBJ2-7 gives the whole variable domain EAEVAQSPRYKITEKSQAVAFWCDPISGHATLYWYRQILGQGPELLVQFQDESVVDDSQLPKDRFSAERLKGVDSTLKIQPAELGDSAMYLCASSHTSDRADYEQYFGPGTRLTVT.

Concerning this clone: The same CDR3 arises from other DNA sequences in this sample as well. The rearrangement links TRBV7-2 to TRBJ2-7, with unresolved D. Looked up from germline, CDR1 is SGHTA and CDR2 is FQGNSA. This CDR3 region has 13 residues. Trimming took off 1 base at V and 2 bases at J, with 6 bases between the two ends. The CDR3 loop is CASSLGFPYEQYF. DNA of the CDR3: TGTGCCAGCAGCTTAGGGTTTCCCTACGAGCAGTACTTC.

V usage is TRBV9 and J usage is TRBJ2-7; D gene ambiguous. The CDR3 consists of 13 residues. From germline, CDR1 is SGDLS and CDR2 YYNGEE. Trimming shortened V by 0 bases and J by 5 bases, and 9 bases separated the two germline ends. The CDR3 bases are TGTGCCAGCAGCGTAGGCGCCTATAACGAGCAGTACTTC. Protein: CASSVGAYNEQYF.

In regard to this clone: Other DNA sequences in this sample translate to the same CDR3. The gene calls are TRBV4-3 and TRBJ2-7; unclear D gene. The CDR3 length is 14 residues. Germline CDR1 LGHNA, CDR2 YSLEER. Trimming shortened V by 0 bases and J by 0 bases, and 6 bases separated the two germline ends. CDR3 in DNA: TGCGCCAGCAGCCAAGAACCTAACTCCTACGAGCAGTACTTC. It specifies CASSQEPNSYEQYF.

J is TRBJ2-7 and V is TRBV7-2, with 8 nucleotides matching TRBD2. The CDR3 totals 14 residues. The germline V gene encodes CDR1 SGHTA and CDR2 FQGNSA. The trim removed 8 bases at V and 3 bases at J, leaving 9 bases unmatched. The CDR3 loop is CASSREGVIYEQYF. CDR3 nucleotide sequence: TGTGCCAGCTCCCGGGAGGGAGTAATCTACGAGCAGTACTTC.